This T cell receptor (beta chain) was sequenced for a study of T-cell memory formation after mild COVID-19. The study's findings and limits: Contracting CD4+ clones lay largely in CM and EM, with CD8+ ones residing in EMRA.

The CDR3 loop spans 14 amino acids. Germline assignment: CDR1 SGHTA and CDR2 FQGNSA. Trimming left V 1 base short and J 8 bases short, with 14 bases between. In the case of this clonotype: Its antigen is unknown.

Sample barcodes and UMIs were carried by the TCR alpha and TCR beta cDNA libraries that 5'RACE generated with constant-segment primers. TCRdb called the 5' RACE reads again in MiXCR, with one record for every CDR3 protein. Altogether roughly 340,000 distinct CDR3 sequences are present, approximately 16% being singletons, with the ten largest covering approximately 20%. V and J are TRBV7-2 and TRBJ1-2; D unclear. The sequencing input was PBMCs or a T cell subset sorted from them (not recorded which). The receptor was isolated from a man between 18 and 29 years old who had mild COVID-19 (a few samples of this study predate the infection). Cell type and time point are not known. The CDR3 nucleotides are TGTGCCAGCAGCTTAGGGACCCTGGCTCGGGGCTACACCTTC. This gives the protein CASSLGTLARGYTF.